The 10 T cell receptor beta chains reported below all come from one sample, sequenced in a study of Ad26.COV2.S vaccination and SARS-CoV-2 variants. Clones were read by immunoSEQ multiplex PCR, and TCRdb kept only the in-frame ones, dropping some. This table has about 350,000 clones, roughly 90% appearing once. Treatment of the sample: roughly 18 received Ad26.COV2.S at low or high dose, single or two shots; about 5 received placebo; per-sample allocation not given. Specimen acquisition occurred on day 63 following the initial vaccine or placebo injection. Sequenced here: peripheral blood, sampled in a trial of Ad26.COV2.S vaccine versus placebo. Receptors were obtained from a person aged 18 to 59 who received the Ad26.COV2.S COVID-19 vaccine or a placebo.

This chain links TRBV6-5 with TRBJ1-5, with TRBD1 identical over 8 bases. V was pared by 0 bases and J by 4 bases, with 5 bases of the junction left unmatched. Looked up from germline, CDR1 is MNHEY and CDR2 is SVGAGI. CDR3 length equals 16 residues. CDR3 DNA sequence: TGTGCCAGCAGTTACTCCGGCGACAGGGGTAATCAGCCCCAGCATTTT. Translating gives CASSYSGDRGNQPQHF.

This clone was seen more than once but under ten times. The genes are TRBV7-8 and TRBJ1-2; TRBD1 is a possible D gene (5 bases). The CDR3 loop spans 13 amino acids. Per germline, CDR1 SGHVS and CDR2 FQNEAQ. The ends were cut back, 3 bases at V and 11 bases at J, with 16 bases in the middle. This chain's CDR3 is CASSFSLGGAYTF. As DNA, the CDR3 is TGTGCCAGCAGCTTCTCCCTCGGAGGGGCGTACACCTTC.

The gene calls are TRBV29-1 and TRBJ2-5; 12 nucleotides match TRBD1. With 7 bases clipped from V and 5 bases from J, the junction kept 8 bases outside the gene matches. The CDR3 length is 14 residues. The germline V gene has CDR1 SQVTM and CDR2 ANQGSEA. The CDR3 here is CSGDPGQGAETQYF. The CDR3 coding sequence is TGCAGCGGTGACCCGGGACAGGGGGCCGAGACCCAGTACTTC.

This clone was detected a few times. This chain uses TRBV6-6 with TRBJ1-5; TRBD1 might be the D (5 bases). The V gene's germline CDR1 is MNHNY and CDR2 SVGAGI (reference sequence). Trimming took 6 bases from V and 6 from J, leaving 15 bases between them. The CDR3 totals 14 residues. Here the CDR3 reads CASRGRGAAQPQHF. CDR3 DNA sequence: TGTGCCAGCAGAGGAAGGGGTGCGGCTCAGCCCCAGCATTTT.

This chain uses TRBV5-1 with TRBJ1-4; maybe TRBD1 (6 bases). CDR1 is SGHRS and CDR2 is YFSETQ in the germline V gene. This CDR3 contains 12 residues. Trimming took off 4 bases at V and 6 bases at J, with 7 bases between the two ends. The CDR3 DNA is TGCGCCAGCAGCCGGACAGATGAAAAACTGTTTTTT. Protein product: CASSRTDEKLFF.

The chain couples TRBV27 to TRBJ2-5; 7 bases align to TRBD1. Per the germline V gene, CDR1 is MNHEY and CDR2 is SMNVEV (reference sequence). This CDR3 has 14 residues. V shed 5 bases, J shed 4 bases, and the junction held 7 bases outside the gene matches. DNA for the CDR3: TGTGCCAGCAGTCACTCGGACAGGCCAGAGACCCAGTACTTC. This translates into CASSHSDRPETQYF.

The CDR3 region has the DNA TGTGCCAGCAGTTTTCGAGGGCAGGGAAACACCATATATTTT. Translation gives CASSFRGQGNTIYF. The chain joins TRBV27 to TRBJ1-3; D uncertain. V was cut by 3 bases and J by 4 bases, with 10 bases left in between. The CDR3 extends over 14 amino acids. Germline lookup yields CDR1 MNHEY and CDR2 SMNVEV (reference sequence).

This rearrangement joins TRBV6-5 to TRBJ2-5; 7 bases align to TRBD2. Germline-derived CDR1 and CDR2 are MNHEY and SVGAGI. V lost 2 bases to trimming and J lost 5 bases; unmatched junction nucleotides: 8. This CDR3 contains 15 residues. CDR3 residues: CASSYPTGRGETQYF. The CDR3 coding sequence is TGTGCCAGCAGTTACCCGACGGGGCGGGGGGAGACCCAGTACTTC.

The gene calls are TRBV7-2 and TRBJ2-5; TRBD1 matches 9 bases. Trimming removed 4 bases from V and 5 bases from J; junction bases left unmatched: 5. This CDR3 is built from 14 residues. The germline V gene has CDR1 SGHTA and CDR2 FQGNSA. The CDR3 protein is CASSSNRGQETQYF. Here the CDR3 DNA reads TGTGCCAGCAGCTCTAACAGGGGGCAGGAGACCCAGTACTTC.

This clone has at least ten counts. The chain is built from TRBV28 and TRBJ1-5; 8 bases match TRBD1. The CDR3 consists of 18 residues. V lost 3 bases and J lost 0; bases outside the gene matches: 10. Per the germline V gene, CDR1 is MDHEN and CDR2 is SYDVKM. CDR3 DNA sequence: TGTGCCAGCAGTTTTGGAGACAGGGGAGGGTATAGCAATCAGCCCCAGCATTTT. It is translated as CASSFGDRGGYSNQPQHF.